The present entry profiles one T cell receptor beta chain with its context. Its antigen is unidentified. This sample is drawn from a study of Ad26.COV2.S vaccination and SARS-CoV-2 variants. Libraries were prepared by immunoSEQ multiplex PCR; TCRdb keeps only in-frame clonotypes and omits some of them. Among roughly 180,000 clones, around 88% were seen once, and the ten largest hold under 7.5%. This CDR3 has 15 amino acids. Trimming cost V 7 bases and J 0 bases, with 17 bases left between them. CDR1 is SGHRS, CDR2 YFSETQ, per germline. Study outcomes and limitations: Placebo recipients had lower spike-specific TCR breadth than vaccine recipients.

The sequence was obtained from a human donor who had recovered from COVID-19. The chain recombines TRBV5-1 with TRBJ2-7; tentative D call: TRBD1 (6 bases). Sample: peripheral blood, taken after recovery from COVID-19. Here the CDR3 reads CASRHTGTLSYEQYF. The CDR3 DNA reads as TGCGCCAGCCGTCATACAGGGACCCTCTCCTACGAGCAGTACTTC.